Sequencing of this TCR beta chain was carried out in a study of cytomegalovirus exposure and HLA in healthy donors. Whole-study results and caveats: Reportedly, cytomegalovirus status was diagnosed with high sensitivity and specificity. A later analysis found common viral pathogens apparently linked to several of the most significant clusters. Based on reports, TCR beta sequences accurately predicted HLA-A and HLA-B alleles for most subjects.

The primer mix had 60 Vbeta and 13 Jbeta primers. The data were produced by immunoSEQ multiplex PCR, yet TCRdb's version contains in-frame clones alone and is incomplete. The data hold some 170,000 clones, with 77% observed a single time. With regard to this clone: Its antigen is unidentified.

The sequenced sample was PBMCs. This receptor was identified in an older woman in good health and CMV-seropositive.

CDR3 sequence reads: CASSEGTGFQPQHF. The CDR3 nucleotides are TGTGCCAGCAGCGAAGGGACAGGGTTCCAGCCCCAGCATTTT. This chain uses TRBV9 with TRBJ1-5, with TRBD1 matching 9 bases. This CDR3 is 14 amino acids long. CDR1 and CDR2 from the germline V gene are SGDLS and YYNGEE. Germline trimming cut 3 bases from V and 7 bases from J; bases unmatched to any gene: 5.